What follows are 15 T cell receptor beta chains derived from one specimen sequenced in a study of T cell responses to AZD1222 COVID-19 vaccine. Sequencing was performed with immunoSEQ multiplex PCR; in TCRdb, only in-frame clones are kept and a portion is missing. The sample yields about 68,000 clones, 85% to 90% seen once. The sequencing here drew on peripheral blood, taken on day 0 of AZD1222 vaccination. Source of these receptors: an adult in good health.

This clone occurred a few times. The gene calls are TRBV7-9 and TRBJ2-5, with a possible D match to TRBD2 (6 bases). Trimming pared 5 bases from V and 1 base from J, leaving 8 bases between. CDR1 and CDR2 from the germline V gene are SEHNR and FQNEAQ (reference sequence). The CDR3 loop spans 13 amino acids. In DNA form, the CDR3 reads TGTGCCAGCAGCCGCGGGACCCAAGAGACCCAGTACTTC. The encoded protein is CASSRGTQETQYF.

V is TRBV9 and J is TRBJ2-3, with 9 bases identical to TRBD2. The trim removed 0 bases at V and 5 bases at J, leaving 7 bases unmatched. The CDR3 contains 16 residues. CDR1 is SGDLS and CDR2 is YYNGEE in the germline V gene. The CDR3 region is CASSVEVAGEQDTQYF. For the CDR3, the DNA is TGTGCCAGCAGCGTAGAGGTAGCGGGAGAACAAGATACGCAGTATTTT.

This clone has a handful of counts. CDR3 residues: CASSTKIGNEQFF. In DNA, the CDR3 is TGCGCCAGCAGCACCAAGATAGGGAATGAGCAGTTCTTC. V gene TRBV4-1 combines with J gene TRBJ2-1; no reliable D call. V was pared by 5 bases and J by 7 bases, with 12 bases between. The CDR3 covers 13 residues. Germline CDR1 is MGHRA and CDR2 is YSYEKL.

The chain carries TRBV6-5 and TRBJ2-1; TRBD2 matches at 10 bases. CDR3 length equals 15 residues. Trimming took 5 bases from V and 1 from J; bases not matched to a gene: 2. Germline V gene data show CDR1 as MNHEY and CDR2 as SVGAGI. For the CDR3, the DNA is TGTGCCAGCAGTAAACTAGCGGGATCCTACAATGAGCAGTTCTTC. This gives the protein CASSKLAGSYNEQFF.

The V gene is TRBV24-1, the J gene TRBJ2-3, with D possibly matching TRBD2 (6 bases). Germline loops: CDR1 KGHDR, CDR2 SFDVKD. The CDR3 length is 15 residues. Trimming removed 5 bases from V and 0 bases from J, with 11 bases in between. CDR3 in amino acids: CATSGGRLSTDTQYF. The CDR3 nucleotides are TGTGCCACCAGTGGGGGGAGGCTTAGCACAGATACGCAGTATTTT.

The sample holds one count of this clone. This chain uses TRBV4-1 with TRBJ1-1; a weak D match, TRBD1 (6 bases). Germline V gene lookup returns CDR1 MGHRA and CDR2 YSYEKL. The CDR3 length is 13 residues. V was clipped by 8 bases and J by 4 bases, with 14 bases between them. Here the CDR3 DNA reads TGCGCCAGCTCTAGGGGGGCGAGCACTGAAGCTTTCTTT. It translates to CASSRGASTEAFF.

V and J are TRBV28 and TRBJ2-2, with D tentatively TRBD1 (5 bases). Trimming removed 5 bases from V and 4 bases from J, with 14 bases in between. The CDR3 extends over 15 amino acids. Germline V gene data show CDR1 as MDHEN and CDR2 as SYDVKM. DNA for the CDR3: TGTGCCAGCAGTAATGACAGATTGGGCACCGGGGAGCTGTTTTTT. Protein sequence: CASSNDRLGTGELFF.

About this clone: At the DNA level, this CDR3 is encoded by other sequences in the same sample as well. The gene calls are TRBV6-4 and TRBJ2-3; 7 bases line up with TRBD1. This CDR3 is built from 14 residues. CDR1 is MRHNA and CDR2 is SNTAGT in the germline V gene. J gave up 1 base and V 2 bases, and 0 bases lay outside the gene matches. In DNA, the CDR3 is TGTGCCAGCAGTGACGGGACAGGCACAGATACGCAGTATTTT. Protein product: CASSDGTGTDTQYF.

The chain joins TRBV27 to TRBJ2-7, with 10 bases lining up with TRBD2. Germline lookup yields CDR1 MNHEY and CDR2 SMNVEV (reference sequence). V shed 6 bases, J shed 3 bases, and the junction held 5 bases outside the gene matches. The CDR3 runs 14 residues. The CDR3 DNA is TGTGCCAGCAGAAGGACTAGCGGAAGCTACGAGCAGTACTTC. Protein: CASRRTSGSYEQYF.

The chain joins TRBV5-1 to TRBJ2-3; possible D gene TRBD2, 6 bases. The CDR3 is 15 residues long. In germline, CDR1 is SGHRS, CDR2 YFSETQ. The ends were cut back, 6 bases at V and 2 bases at J, with 16 bases in the middle. The CDR3 sequence is CASTKGDLSTDTQYF. In DNA form, the CDR3 reads TGCGCCAGCACAAAAGGGGACTTATCCACAGATACGCAGTATTTT.

This clone was observed once. The chain carries TRBV18 and TRBJ1-1; D not resolved. Germline assignment: CDR1 KGHSH and CDR2 LQKENI. The CDR3 consists of 16 residues. V gave up 3 bases and J gave up 0 bases, with 14 bases separating them. The CDR3 DNA is TGTGCCAGCTCACCGGAACACGGTTACATGAACACTGAAGCTTTCTTT. Its protein product is CASSPEHGYMNTEAFF.

The sample holds one count of this clone. V is TRBV6-2 or TRBV6-3 and J is TRBJ1-4; no reliable D call. The V end lost 0 bases, the J end lost 4 bases, and 9 bases lay between the germline ends. Germline CDR1 reads MNHEY; CDR2 reads SVGEGT. CDR3 length: 15 residues. As DNA, the CDR3 is TGTGCCAGCAGTTACTCCGGGAGTCGTAATGAAAAACTGTTTTTT. This codes for CASSYSGSRNEKLFF.

The chain recombines TRBV24-1 with TRBJ2-3, with D perhaps matching TRBD2 (6 bases). This CDR3 is built from 17 residues. V was trimmed by 0 bases and J by 6 bases, leaving 18 bases between them. Per the germline V gene, CDR1 is KGHDR and CDR2 is SFDVKD. The CDR3 sequence: CATSDLPRGSGGDTQYF. CDR3 in DNA: TGTGCCACCAGTGATTTGCCGCGGGGTAGCGGTGGGGATACGCAGTATTTT.

The chain combines TRBV19 with TRBJ2-5; maybe TRBD1 (5 bases). V gave up 6 bases and J gave up 5 bases, with 13 bases separating them. CDR3 length: 13 amino acids. The germline V gene has CDR1 LNHDA and CDR2 SQIVND (reference sequence). Written as DNA, the CDR3 is TGTGCCAGTAGCGAACCAGGGCGGGAGACCCAGTACTTC. Its translation: CASSEPGRETQYF.

This clone was seen more than once but under ten times. V and J are TRBV7-2 and TRBJ2-2; 9 bases are a match to TRBD2. V trimming: 2 bases; J trimming: 5 bases; junction bases outside the gene matches: 6. This CDR3 has 16 residues. Germline V CDR1 and CDR2: SGHTA, FQGNSA. CDR3 DNA sequence: TGTGCCAGCAGCTTATTTAGCGGGAGTTCGACCGGGGAGCTGTTTTTT. It yields the protein CASSLFSGSSTGELFF.